A single sample is the source of the 13 T cell receptor beta chains below, sequenced in a study of OX40 agonist ivuxolimab in advanced cancers. Repertoires were generated with immunoSEQ multiplex PCR, while TCRdb's copy carries only in-frame clones and drops some. The sample holds some 16,000 clones, more than 65% seen once. Sample: CD4+ or CD8+ T cells sorted from blood, taken in a trial of the OX40 agonist ivuxolimab. These receptors all stem from an adult with an advanced solid tumor such as melanoma, head and neck, liver or kidney cancer.

This rearrangement joins TRBV10-3 to TRBJ2-7; 9 nucleotides align to TRBD2. Germline V CDR1 and CDR2: ENHRY, SYGVKD. The CDR3 consists of 16 residues. The junction had 4 bases not matched to a gene; V was cut back by 0 bases and J by 1 base. The CDR3 loop is CAISESTSGLSYEQYF. In nucleotides, the CDR3 is TGTGCCATCAGTGAGTCGACTAGCGGACTGTCCTACGAGCAGTACTTC.

This rearrangement joins TRBV7-2 to TRBJ2-3; D is uncertain. Germline CDR1 reads SGHTA; CDR2 reads FQGNSA. Trimming cost V 4 bases and J 0 bases, with 11 bases left between them. This CDR3 spans 15 amino acids. The CDR3 loop reads CASSSYLASTDTQYF. The CDR3 coding sequence is TGTGCCAGCAGCTCCTACTTGGCTAGCACAGATACGCAGTATTTT.

This clone was seen more than once but under ten times. The gene calls are TRBV2 and TRBJ2-3; TRBD1 might be the D (6 bases). This CDR3 has 13 residues. Germline CDR1 and CDR2: SNHLY and FYNNEI. Trimming removed 9 bases at V and 2 bases at J, with 12 bases between. As DNA, the CDR3 is TGTGCCAGGAACCGGGACAACACAGATACGCAGTATTTT. Amino acids: CARNRDNTDTQYF.

The chain uses TRBV7-8 and TRBJ2-5; D might be TRBD2 (6 bases). This CDR3 comprises 17 residues. The germline CDR1 and CDR2 sequences are SGHVS and FQNEAQ. The V and J ends lost 5 bases and 1 base respectively, with 20 bases between them. As DNA, the CDR3 is TGTGCCAGCAGCAAATGGGCCCCTTGGCGGGGCCAAGAGACCCAGTACTTC. Protein product: CASSKWAPWRGQETQYF.

By sample share, this clone is medium-sized. The V gene is TRBV28, the J gene TRBJ1-1; D unclear. Germline values: CDR1 MDHEN, CDR2 SYDVKM. This CDR3 region has 14 residues. V was cut by 5 bases and J by 0 bases, with 10 bases left in between. The CDR3 region has the DNA TGTGCCAGCAGTCCCGAGCTAGTGAACACTGAAGCTTTCTTT. Its translation is CASSPELVNTEAFF.

The chain links TRBV29-1 to TRBJ1-2; possibly TRBD1 for D (5 bases). This CDR3 region has 15 residues. Germline CDR1 SQVTM, CDR2 ANQGSEA. Trimming stripped 3 bases from V and 3 bases from J, with 17 bases between. The CDR3 loop is CSVDGVWGRDYGYTF. DNA for the CDR3: TGCAGCGTTGACGGCGTTTGGGGACGCGACTATGGCTACACCTTC.

This chain joins TRBV6-1 and TRBJ2-2; D not certain. The germline V gene has CDR1 MNHNS and CDR2 SASEGT. CDR3 length: 15 amino acids. V was pared by 6 bases and J by 0 bases, with 11 bases between. Here the CDR3 reads CASSLVLTNTGELFF. CDR3 coding DNA: TGTGCCAGCAGCCTCGTACTAACGAACACCGGGGAGCTGTTTTTT.

The chain has TRBV23-1 and TRBJ1-1, with TRBD1 as a possible D gene (5 bases). TRBV23-1 is recorded as an ORF, its role being uncertain. CDR3 length: 14 amino acids. V was shortened by 4 bases and J by 0 bases, with 9 bases between the two germline ends. In DNA form, the CDR3 reads TGCGCCAGCAGTCGGGGGAGCCTGAACACTGAAGCTTTCTTT. Translated, it gives CASSRGSLNTEAFF.

In this sample, this clone turned up a few times. The gene calls are TRBV5-1 and TRBJ1-1; maybe TRBD1 (6 bases). CDR3 length equals 13 residues. Germline CDR1 is SGHRS and CDR2 is YFSETQ. V lost 2 bases to trimming and J lost 3 bases, with 8 bases between them. The CDR3 is CASSFPGDTEAFF. As DNA, the CDR3 is TGCGCCAGCAGCTTCCCAGGGGACACTGAAGCTTTCTTT.

The rearrangement links TRBV4-1 to TRBJ2-7, with D uncertain. The CDR3 totals 14 residues. V was cut by 1 base and J by 4 bases, with 11 bases left in between. In germline, CDR1 is MGHRA, CDR2 YSYEKL. The CDR3 reads CASSQVVGVYEQYF. The CDR3 DNA sequence: TGCGCCAGCAGCCAAGTAGTCGGAGTTTACGAGCAGTACTTC.

V usage is TRBV27 and J usage is TRBJ2-1; D uncertain. Germline values: CDR1 MNHEY, CDR2 SMNVEV (reference sequence). This CDR3 spans 12 amino acids. V was cut by 5 bases and J by 9 bases, with 11 bases left in between. The CDR3 is CASSGIDGEQFF. The CDR3 DNA is TGTGCCAGCAGTGGGATTGATGGTGAGCAGTTCTTC.

The rearrangement uses TRBV7-3 and TRBJ2-1; 8 positions match TRBD1. Germline trimming cut 2 bases from V and 4 bases from J; bases unmatched to any gene: 1. This CDR3 spans 14 amino acids. The V gene's germline CDR1 is SGHTA and CDR2 FQGTGA. DNA of the CDR3: TGTGCCAGCAGCTTACAGGGGGCTTACAATGAGCAGTTCTTC. Its translation is CASSLQGAYNEQFF.

The chain recombines TRBV5-4 with TRBJ2-3; D is undetermined. The germline V and J ends were trimmed by 3 bases and 6 bases, with 8 bases remaining between them. Germline V lookup: CDR1 SGHNT, CDR2 YYREEE (reference sequence). CDR3 length: 12 amino acids. CDR3 in DNA: TGTGCCAGCAGCTCCGTGGGGGATACGCAGTATTTT. Translation gives CASSSVGDTQYF.